This passage covers 26 T cell receptor beta chains from one sample sequenced in a study of Ad26.COV2.S vaccination and SARS-CoV-2 variants. As for treatment: some 20 received Ad26.COV2.S at low or high dose, single or two shots; a few received placebo; per-sample allocation not given. Day 63 following the first vaccine or placebo injection was when the samples were taken. The data were produced by immunoSEQ multiplex PCR, yet TCRdb's version contains in-frame clones alone and is incomplete. The sample gives around 310,000 clones, approximately 87% of which show up once; around 5% is in the top ten. This specimen was peripheral blood, taken in a trial of Ad26.COV2.S vaccine versus placebo. These receptors originate from a person aged 18-60 years who received the Ad26.COV2.S COVID-19 vaccine or a placebo.

The rearrangement joins TRBV7-2 to TRBJ2-1; D remains ambiguous. Germline CDR1 SGHTA, CDR2 FQGNSA. V lost 2 bases, J lost 7 bases, and 12 bases lay in between. This CDR3 region has 14 residues. The CDR3: CASSLSLVGNEQFF. For the CDR3, the DNA is TGTGCCAGCAGCTTATCCCTCGTAGGAAATGAGCAGTTCTTC.

CDR3 loop: CATTETGLSTDTQYF. The CDR3 DNA follows: TGTGCCACTACCGAGACAGGGTTGAGCACAGATACGCAGTATTTT. The rearrangement uses TRBV9 and TRBJ2-3; 7 nucleotides align to TRBD1. The CDR3 contains 15 residues. After removal of 9 bases from V and 0 bases from J, the junction contained 10 bases not matched to a gene. Germline lookup yields CDR1 SGDLS and CDR2 YYNGEE. The full variable domain, rest sourced from reference TRBV9 and TRBJ2-3, is DSGVTQTPKHLITATGQRVTLRCSPRSGDLSVYWYQQSLDQGLQFLIQYYNGEERAKGNILERFSAQQFPDLHSELNLSSLELGDSALYFCATTETGLSTDTQYFGPGTRLTVL.

This clone was observed many times. This same CDR3 is encoded by further DNA sequences in the sample. V usage is TRBV4-1 and J usage is TRBJ1-1, with D possibly matching TRBD1 (5 bases). CDR1 is MGHRA, CDR2 YSYEKL, per germline. The V and J ends lost 8 bases and 4 bases respectively, with 14 bases between them. The CDR3 totals 13 residues. The CDR3 DNA sequence: TGCGCCAGCCGGGGGGGGAGAGGCACTGAAGCTTTCTTT. Protein product: CASRGGRGTEAFF.

This chain links TRBV7-9 with TRBJ2-7; TRBD2 aligns across 11 bases. V was clipped by 3 bases and J by 2 bases; unmatched bases: 0. This CDR3 contains 14 residues. The V gene's germline CDR1 is SEHNR and CDR2 FQNEAQ (reference sequence). CDR3 nucleotides: TGTGCCAGCAGCTTGGGACTAGCGGCCTACGAGCAGTACTTC. This sequence encodes CASSLGLAAYEQYF.

The chain joins TRBV12-5 to TRBJ1-5; a weak D match, TRBD1 (5 bases). The CDR3 extends over 14 amino acids. The V gene's germline CDR1 is LGHNT and CDR2 FRNRAP. V was trimmed by 6 bases and J by 1 base, leaving 10 bases between them. CDR3: CASGPGPSNQPQHF. The CDR3 nucleotides are TGTGCTAGTGGCCCAGGGCCGAGCAATCAGCCCCAGCATTTT. The variable domain in full, completed from reference TRBV12-5 and TRBJ1-5, reads DARVTQTPRHKVTEMGQEVTMRCQPILGHNTVFWYRQTMMQGLELLAYFRNRAPLDDSGMPKDRFSAEMPDATLATLKIQPSEPRDSAVYFCASGPGPSNQPQHFGDGTRLSIL.

The chain employs TRBV19 and TRBJ1-2, with D possibly TRBD1 on 6 matching bases. CDR3 length: 18 amino acids. V lost 2 bases and J 2 bases, leaving 21 bases between the germline ends. Germline-derived CDR1 and CDR2 are LNHDA and SQIVND (reference sequence). The CDR3 region has the DNA TGTGCCAGTAGTATAAGGCCGGGACACTACGGCCTCAACTATGGCTACACCTTC. The encoded protein is CASSIRPGHYGLNYGYTF.

As concerns this clone: Other DNA sequences in the same sample also yield this CDR3. This chain joins TRBV7-8 and TRBJ2-5; D possibly corresponds to TRBD1 (5 bases). The CDR3 is 14 residues long. With 1 base removed from V and 2 bases from J, the gap between germline ends came to 8 bases. The germline CDR1 and CDR2 sequences are SGHVS and FQNEAQ. CDR3 in amino acids: CASSLGRQQETQYF. For the CDR3, the DNA is TGTGCCAGCAGCTTAGGGCGACAGCAAGAGACCCAGTACTTC.

The V call is TRBV7-9, the J call TRBJ2-5; no clear D. CDR3 size: 11 residues. V dropped 1 base and J dropped 7 bases, with 4 bases sitting between them. Germline CDR1 and CDR2: SEHNR and FQNEAQ (reference sequence). The CDR3 reads CASSLVGTQYF. The CDR3 region has the DNA TGTGCCAGCAGCTTAGTGGGGACCCAGTACTTC.

The chain carries TRBV9 and TRBJ2-3, with 9 bases lining up with TRBD2. The CDR3 totals 15 residues. V shed 0 bases and J 5 bases; nucleotides not matched to a gene: 4. Germline V gene lookup returns CDR1 SGDLS and CDR2 YYNGEE. CDR3 coding DNA: TGTGCCAGCAGCGTAGCTAGCGGGACGGGAGATACGCAGTATTTT. This encodes CASSVASGTGDTQYF.

J is TRBJ2-7 and V is TRBV5-6, with TRBD2 matching over 7 bases. The CDR3 is made up of 16 amino acids. Per the germline V gene, CDR1 is SGHDT and CDR2 is YYEEEE. V lost 4 bases to trimming and J lost 4 bases; unmatched junction nucleotides: 14. CDR3: CASSAPRAGKAYEQYF. The CDR3 DNA reads TGTGCCAGCAGCGCCCCACGAGCGGGGAAAGCATACGAGCAGTACTTC.

This chain connects TRBV18 to TRBJ1-3; D remains ambiguous. The CDR3 consists of 18 residues. Germline V gene data show CDR1 as KGHSH and CDR2 as LQKENI. With 2 bases removed from V and 1 base from J, the gap between germline ends came to 18 bases. The DNA of the CDR3 is TGTGCCAGCTCACCAGAGGGTGGCAGCTCCTCTTCTGGAAACACCATATATTTT. Translated: CASSPEGGSSSSGNTIYF.

The CDR3 sequence: CAWRGLAGGYNEQFF. The DNA for the CDR3 is TGTGCCTGGAGGGGACTAGCGGGAGGGTACAATGAGCAGTTCTTC. This chain connects TRBV30 to TRBJ2-1; TRBD2 matches 16 bases. Unmatched junction bases numbered 0, after V lost 3 bases and J lost 4 bases. This CDR3 is built from 15 residues. Germline CDR1 and CDR2: GTSNPN and SVGIG (reference sequence).

The rearrangement uses TRBV2 and TRBJ2-3; D not certain. Germline V gene sequence: CDR1 SNHLY, CDR2 FYNNEI. The CDR3 is 11 amino acids. Trimming took 9 bases from V and 2 from J, leaving 6 bases between them. The CDR3 loop is CASMYTDTQYF. CDR3 DNA: TGTGCCAGTATGTACACAGATACGCAGTATTTT.

The V call is TRBV12-3 or TRBV12-4, the J call TRBJ1-2, with D perhaps matching TRBD1 (5 bases). CDR3 length: 13 residues. V lost 8 bases to trimming and J lost 0 bases, with 10 bases between them. The CDR3 sequence: CASGTGPNYGYTF. The CDR3 DNA follows: TGTGCCAGCGGGACGGGCCCTAACTATGGCTACACCTTC.

This clone was observed once. This chain joins TRBV15 and TRBJ1-1; TRBD1 matches 7 bases. Per germline, CDR1 LNHNV and CDR2 YYDKDF (reference sequence). With V trimmed by 0 bases and J by 8 bases, 6 bases remained unmatched. This CDR3 is built from 14 residues. CDR3 residues: CATSRDHGTVEAFF. CDR3 DNA sequence: TGTGCCACCAGCAGAGATCATGGGACAGTGGAAGCTTTCTTT.

The chain employs TRBV29-1 and TRBJ2-7, with a possible D match to TRBD1 (6 bases). Germline CDR1 reads SQVTM; CDR2 reads ANQGSEA. Trimming stripped 1 base from V and 6 bases from J, with 22 bases between. The CDR3 has 16 residues. Here the CDR3 reads CSVEASATGYSAEQYF. CDR3 DNA sequence: TGCAGCGTTGAAGCATCCGCGACAGGATATTCTGCCGAGCAGTACTTC.

Here the CDR3 DNA reads TGTGCCAGTAGTACCCGACAGGGTGCAAATCAGCCCCAGCATTTT. Translation gives CASSTRQGANQPQHF. The gene calls are TRBV19 and TRBJ1-5, with 7 bases matching TRBD1. V trimming: 4 bases; J trimming: 4 bases; junction bases outside the gene matches: 7. Germline V gene lookup returns CDR1 LNHDA and CDR2 SQIVND (reference sequence). The CDR3 loop spans 15 amino acids.

The rearrangement joins TRBV7-8 to TRBJ2-3, with D possibly being TRBD2 (6 bases). Germline assignment: CDR1 SGHVS and CDR2 FQNEAQ. Trimming stripped 5 bases from V and 0 bases from J, with 15 bases between. CDR3 length: 16 residues. The CDR3 DNA reads TGTGCCAGCAGCCATCCCGCCGGGAGAAGCACAGATACGCAGTATTTT. Its translation is CASSHPAGRSTDTQYF.

The CDR3 DNA follows: TGTGCCACAGGAACGGTTCCGAATCAGCCCCAGCATTTT. Its protein is CATGTVPNQPQHF. This rearrangement joins TRBV12-3 or TRBV12-4 to TRBJ1-5; D gene unclear. V lost 10 bases to trimming and J lost 4 bases, with 14 bases between them. This CDR3 contains 13 residues.

This clone has just one count. The chain joins TRBV27 to TRBJ2-1, with a weak D call TRBD2 (6 bases). This CDR3 is built from 15 residues. Trimming removed 6 bases from V and 0 bases from J, with 12 bases in between. The V gene's germline CDR1 is MNHEY and CDR2 SMNVEV (reference sequence). CDR3 residues: CASRNGGFSYNEQFF. As DNA, the CDR3 is TGTGCCAGCAGAAATGGGGGGTTCTCCTACAATGAGCAGTTCTTC.

The chain's CDR3 is CASSLVGGLSGNTIYF. DNA of the CDR3: TGTGCCAGCAGCTTAGTGGGGGGTCTCTCTGGAAACACCATATATTTT. This chain links TRBV7-8 with TRBJ1-3; tentative D call: TRBD1 (5 bases). The CDR3 runs to 16 residues. CDR1 and CDR2 (germline): SGHVS, FQNEAQ. The germline V and J ends were trimmed by 1 base and 0 bases, with 10 bases remaining between them.

This rearrangement joins TRBV7-9 to TRBJ2-1, with D unclear. The germline V gene encodes CDR1 SEHNR and CDR2 FQNEAQ (reference sequence). Trimming left V 2 bases short and J 0 bases short, with 8 bases between. There are 15 residues in the CDR3. In DNA form, the CDR3 reads TGTGCCAGCAGCTTAACAGAGAGCTCCTACAATGAGCAGTTCTTC. It translates to CASSLTESSYNEQFF.

The V call is TRBV19, the J call TRBJ1-1, with D perhaps matching TRBD1 (6 bases). The CDR3 has 14 residues. The germline gives CDR1 LNHDA, CDR2 SQIVND (reference sequence). Trimming pared 4 bases from V and 9 bases from J, leaving 18 bases between. CDR3 residues: CASSSERGGRKAFF. As DNA, the CDR3 is TGTGCCAGTAGTAGCGAACGTGGGGGGCGGAAAGCTTTCTTT.

V usage is TRBV3-1 (or the pseudogene TRBV3-2) and J usage is TRBJ2-1, with unresolved D. V was pared by 2 bases and J by 10 bases, with 12 bases between. Germline CDR1 and CDR2: LGHDT and YNNKEL (reference sequence). The CDR3 length is 13 residues. CDR3: CASSQISGFEQFF. CDR3 nucleotides: TGTGCCAGCAGCCAAATTTCCGGGTTCGAGCAGTTCTTC.

This clone was seen just once. The chain employs TRBV7-6 and TRBJ2-2, with D possibly matching TRBD1 (6 bases). This CDR3 contains 16 residues. Germline CDR1 and CDR2: SGHVS and FNYEAQ. Trimming removed 0 bases at V and 4 bases at J, with 12 bases between. The CDR3 here is CASSLAAWGPTGELFF. CDR3 sequence (DNA): TGTGCCAGCAGCTTAGCGGCCTGGGGGCCCACCGGGGAGCTGTTTTTT.

About this clone: This specimen includes other DNA sequences encoding the same CDR3. The chain combines TRBV27 with TRBJ1-1; no definite D call. CDR3 length: 12 residues. V was shortened by 7 bases and J by 1 base, with 7 bases between the two germline ends. Per the germline V gene, CDR1 is MNHEY and CDR2 is SMNVEV (reference sequence). CDR3: CASKSGNTEAFF. DNA for the CDR3: TGTGCCAGCAAGTCGGGGAACACTGAAGCTTTCTTT.